A single sample gave rise to the 16 T cell receptor beta chains below, sequenced in a study of shared clonotypes between healthy human individuals. The data were produced by immunoSEQ multiplex PCR, yet TCRdb's version contains in-frame clones alone and is incomplete. The sample lists 850,000 to 1,100,000 clones; 70% to 80% were seen once. Sequences were obtained from memory CD4+ T cells from PBMCs. Described subset: CD45RA-negative fraction. The receptors here all came from a man between 18 and 29 years old in good health. Some clones in this sample may be carry-over from other donors' samples.

The J gene is TRBJ1-2, the V gene TRBV4-2; unclear D gene. CDR1 is LGHNA, CDR2 YNFKEQ, per germline. V gave up 2 bases and J gave up 8 bases, with 24 bases separating them. The CDR3 runs to 17 residues. In nucleotides, the CDR3 is TGTGCCAGCAGCCAACGCCCTCCTTCTGGCCCAACGGACGGCTACACCTTC. The encoded protein is CASSQRPPSGPTDGYTF.

The V and J genes are TRBV15 and TRBJ2-1; 8 bases are shared with TRBD1. Germline V gene sequence: CDR1 LNHNV, CDR2 YYDKDF (reference sequence). The CDR3 loop spans 14 amino acids. V shed 8 bases and J 4 bases; nucleotides not matched to a gene: 7. The DNA of the CDR3 is TGTGCCACCCTCCCGGGACAGGAATACAATGAGCAGTTCTTC. This gives the protein CATLPGQEYNEQFF. Filled out from reference TRBV15 and TRBJ2-1, the complete variable domain reads DAMVIQNPRYQVTQFGKPVTLSCSQTLNHNVMYWYQQKSSQAPKLLFHYYDKDFNNEADTPDNFQSRRPNTSFCFLDIRSPGLGDTAMYLCATLPGQEYNEQFFGPGTRLTVL.

With respect to this clone: A much more abundant neighbour one base away suggests this may be a read error. This rearrangement joins TRBV27 to TRBJ2-7, with 9 bases lining up with TRBD1. From germline, CDR1 is MNHEY and CDR2 SMNVEV (reference sequence). The CDR3 consists of 13 residues. V gave up 8 bases and J gave up 1 base; unmatched junction bases: 3. The CDR3 loop reads CASQGQGSYEQYF. For the CDR3, the DNA is TGTGCCAGCCAGGGACAGGGATCCTACGAGCAGTACTTC.

J is TRBJ1-4 and V is TRBV11-2; D unresolved. CDR1 SGHAT and CDR2 FQNNGV come from the germline V gene. The CDR3 runs to 15 residues. The V gene lost 5 bases and the J gene lost 5 bases, with 15 bases spanning the gap. The CDR3 DNA follows: TGTGCCAGCAGCCCTCGAGGGTTTTCAAATGAAAAACTGTTTTTT. Its translation: CASSPRGFSNEKLFF.

This chain joins TRBV2 and TRBJ2-7, with a tentative D call TRBD1 (6 bases). The V end was cut by 2 bases, the J end by 3 bases, with 11 bases between. This CDR3 has 14 residues. In germline, CDR1 is SNHLY, CDR2 FYNNEI. This CDR3 reads CASSESGTSYEQYF. CDR3 DNA sequence: TGTGCCAGCAGTGAATCGGGGACAAGCTACGAGCAGTACTTC.

The rearrangement links TRBV9 to TRBJ2-1; D call uncertain. Trimming cost V 0 bases and J 4 bases, with 8 bases left between them. The CDR3 has 14 residues. Per germline, CDR1 SGDLS and CDR2 YYNGEE. The CDR3 DNA follows: TGTGCCAGCAGCGTAGGGACCCGGTACAATGAGCAGTTCTTC. Amino acids: CASSVGTRYNEQFF.

This clone has a count of ten or more. J is TRBJ2-1 and V is TRBV5-4; 7 bases are a match to TRBD1. In germline, CDR1 is SGHNT, CDR2 YYREEE (reference sequence). The V segment lost 0 bases and the J segment 6 bases; nucleotides outside the gene matches: 6. CDR3 length: 15 amino acids. In nucleotides, the CDR3 is TGTGCCAGCAGCTTGGTTACAGGGGTGGGCAATGAGCAGTTCTTC. Translation: CASSLVTGVGNEQFF.

V is TRBV15 and J is TRBJ1-1; a weak D match, TRBD1 (5 bases). The CDR3 extends over 16 amino acids. Germline V CDR1 and CDR2: LNHNV, YYDKDF (reference sequence). The V gene lost 0 bases and the J gene lost 0 bases, with 11 bases spanning the gap. CDR3 protein: CATSREVGTMNTEAFF. The CDR3 DNA reads as TGTGCCACCAGCAGAGAGGTGGGGACTATGAACACTGAAGCTTTCTTT. Full variable domain (rest looked up from reference TRBV15 and TRBJ1-1): DAMVIQNPRYQVTQFGKPVTLSCSQTLNHNVMYWYQQKSSQAPKLLFHYYDKDFNNEADTPDNFQSRRPNTSFCFLDIRSPGLGDTAMYLCATSREVGTMNTEAFFGQGTRLTVV.

This chain joins TRBV30 and TRBJ2-6; no definite D call. Germline-derived CDR1 and CDR2 are GTSNPN and SVGIG (reference sequence). CDR3 length equals 15 residues. Trimming pared 4 bases from V and 4 bases from J, leaving 14 bases between. CDR3 DNA: TGTGCCTGGATTAGATTAGGTGTCGGGGCCAACGTCCTGACTTTC. Encoded protein: CAWIRLGVGANVLTF.

This chain uses TRBV4-2 with TRBJ2-3, with 11 bases lining up with TRBD2. Germline V lookup: CDR1 LGHNA, CDR2 YNFKEQ. V dropped 5 bases and J dropped 4; count of bases not matched to a gene: 8. The CDR3 runs to 16 residues. The DNA of the CDR3 is TGTGCCAGCAGCATCTCGGGGACTAGCGGCTCAGATACGCAGTATTTT. Translating it yields CASSISGTSGSDTQYF.

The chain recombines TRBV4-2 with TRBJ2-3; 10 bases map to TRBD1. The CDR3 totals 19 residues. V shed 6 bases, J shed 2 bases, and the junction held 17 bases outside the gene matches. Looked up from germline, CDR1 is LGHNA and CDR2 is YNFKEQ. Here the CDR3 DNA reads TGTGCCAGCAGACCGGGACAGGGGAGAGCGGGAGAGCCCACAGATACGCAGTATTTT. This translates into CASRPGQGRAGEPTDTQYF.

A remark on this clone: Other DNA sequences in the sample encode the same CDR3. V gene TRBV11-2 combines with J gene TRBJ2-7, with 10 nucleotides matching TRBD1. Germline assignment: CDR1 SGHAT and CDR2 FQNNGV. V lost 5 bases to trimming and J lost 7 bases; unmatched junction nucleotides: 8. CDR3 length equals 14 residues. The CDR3 protein is CASSLDRGSGEQYF. Written as DNA, the CDR3 is TGTGCCAGCAGCCTGGACAGGGGGAGTGGGGAGCAGTACTTC.

This rearrangement joins TRBV7-9 to TRBJ2-5; 13 bases map to TRBD2. The V segment lost 4 bases and the J segment 4 bases; nucleotides outside the gene matches: 6. This CDR3 has 16 amino acids. Looked up from germline, CDR1 is SEHNR and CDR2 is FQNEAQ (reference sequence). The chain's CDR3 is CASSWRLAGGSETQYF. The CDR3 DNA follows: TGTGCCAGCAGCTGGCGACTAGCGGGAGGTTCAGAGACCCAGTACTTC.

This chain links TRBV18 with TRBJ1-4; perhaps TRBD1 as D (5 bases). This CDR3 is built from 13 residues. Per germline, CDR1 KGHSH and CDR2 LQKENI. With 2 bases removed from V and 8 bases from J, the gap between germline ends came to 9 bases. In DNA, the CDR3 is TGTGCCAGCTCACCAGGGGCGCGGGAAAAACTGTTTTTT. Its translation is CASSPGAREKLFF.

This clone has just a few counts. The rearrangement links TRBV18 to TRBJ1-5; no definite D call. The CDR3 covers 15 residues. In germline, CDR1 is KGHSH, CDR2 LQKENI. Trimming removed 2 bases at V and 2 bases at J, with 10 bases between. The DNA of the CDR3 is TGTGCCAGCTCACCAGGACTCGAGGGCAATCAGCCCCAGCATTTT. It yields the protein CASSPGLEGNQPQHF.

V and J are TRBV27 and TRBJ2-5, with a tentative D call TRBD1 (6 bases). Germline CDR1 reads MNHEY; CDR2 reads SMNVEV (reference sequence). V lost 5 bases and J lost 7, with 17 bases in between. The CDR3 loop spans 14 amino acids. The CDR3 sequence is CASSPLGQSGTQYF. The CDR3 DNA reads TGTGCCAGCAGTCCCCTTGGACAGTCGGGGACCCAGTACTTC.